One sample yielded the 12 T cell receptor beta chains listed below, sequenced in a study of early T cells in non-severe SARS-CoV-2 infection. MiXCR, applied by TCRdb to the 5' RACE reads, yields one record per CDR3 protein. The sample includes 70,000 to 95,000 distinct CDR3 sequences, 16% seen only once; the top ten take roughly 2.7%. Sequenced input: whole blood. The receptor set was obtained from an adult who was a healthcare worker with PCR-confirmed SARS-CoV-2 infection or an uninfected control (not recorded which).

This clonotype was seen only a few times. V and J are TRBV10-3 and TRBJ1-6, with D perhaps TRBD1 (6 bases). Germline V gives CDR1 ENHRY, CDR2 SYGVKD. This CDR3 has 16 amino acids. Trimming took off 5 bases at V and 5 bases at J, with 16 bases between the two ends. CDR3 bases: TGTGCCATCAGTTCCTCCGACGGGGGCGATAATTCACCCCTCCACTTT. Translating gives CAISSSDGGDNSPLHF.

On this clonotype: Since a much larger clone is just one base distant, this may be a read error. The rearrangement uses TRBV6-6 and TRBJ2-4; 7 bases are shared with TRBD1. Per germline, CDR1 MNHNY and CDR2 SVGAGI (reference sequence). The CDR3 length is 14 residues. V dropped 7 bases and J dropped 0; count of bases not matched to a gene: 3. CDR3: CASTTGEAKNIQYF. CDR3 bases: TGTGCCAGCACCACAGGGGAAGCCAAAAACATTCAGTACTTC.

The J gene is TRBJ2-1, the V gene TRBV28; D tentatively reads TRBD1 or TRBD2 (6 bases each). CDR1 MDHEN and CDR2 SYDVKM come from the germline V gene. Trimming left V 7 bases short and J 7 bases short, with 23 bases between. The CDR3 covers 16 residues. The DNA for the CDR3 is TGTGCCAGCACCGACGAGGGGGGCGCAACGGGGAATGAGCAGTTCTTC. Its protein is CASTDEGGATGNEQFF.

This clonotype was recorded at least ten times. Compared with germline, one end of the junction differs, possibly owing to a read error. V gene TRBV7-9 combines with J gene TRBJ2-1, with 11 bases matching TRBD2. Looked up from germline, CDR1 is SEHNR and CDR2 is FQNEAQ (reference sequence). The CDR3 covers 12 residues. The CDR3 region has the DNA TGCGCTAGCGGGGGGATTGTGGATGAGCAGTTCTTC. This codes for CASGGIVDEQFF.

Note on this clonotype: A clone one base away is much larger, so this may be a read error. This likely comes from a read error, as the CDR3 has no conserved phenylalanine or tryptophan at its end. V usage is TRBV6-1 and J usage is TRBJ2-1; 7 bases align to TRBD2. The CDR3 totals 14 residues. Per the germline V gene, CDR1 is MNHNS and CDR2 is SASEGT. The V and J ends lost 7 bases and 3 bases, in that order; junction bases with no gene match: 6. Here the CDR3 DNA reads TGTGCCAGCACGGTGCGGGGGATCTACAATGAGCAGTTCTAC. Its protein is CASTVRGIYNEQFY.

This clonotype showed up many times. This chain connects TRBV10-2 to TRBJ2-3; D gene uncertain. Deletions cut 4 bases from V and 4 bases from J, with 6 bases between. The CDR3 sequence is 12 residues long. The germline CDR1 and CDR2 sequences are WSHSY and SAAADI. The CDR3 DNA sequence: TGCGCCAGCAGTGCTCGTTCAGATACGCAGTATTTT. As protein: CASSARSDTQYF.

This clonotype appeared a few times. The gene calls are TRBV12-3 or TRBV12-4 and TRBJ2-3; 10 bases line up with TRBD2. The CDR3 loop spans 15 amino acids. With V trimmed by 2 bases and J by 5 bases, 4 bases remained unmatched. The CDR3 DNA reads as TGTGCCAGCAGTTTAAGCGGGGGGGCAAGAGATACGCAGTATTTT. This sequence encodes CASSLSGGARDTQYF.

This clonotype turned up a few times. The chain carries TRBV20-1 and TRBJ2-7; D not resolved. This CDR3 spans 11 amino acids. The germline V gene encodes CDR1 DFQATT and CDR2 SNEGSKA (reference sequence). Trimming cost V 5 bases and J 2 bases, with 7 bases left between them. Written as DNA, the CDR3 is TGCAGTGCTTCGGGTACCTACGAGCAGTACTTC. Translation: CSASGTYEQYF.

A note on this clonotype: The germline gene is not matched at one end of the junction; a read error may be the cause. This sequence joins TRBV27 and TRBJ1-6; 9 positions match TRBD1. This CDR3 has 14 residues. The V gene's germline CDR1 is MNHEY and CDR2 SMNVEV (reference sequence). The CDR3 DNA reads TGTGCCAACAGTCCAGGGACAGGGAATTCACCCCTCCACTTT. It translates to CANSPGTGNSPLHF.

The chain recombines TRBV5-1 with TRBJ1-1; D is possibly TRBD1 (5 bases). CDR1 is SGHRS and CDR2 is YFSETQ in the germline V gene. V lost 2 bases and J lost 4, with 12 bases in between. The CDR3 extends over 14 amino acids. CDR3 nucleotide sequence: TGCGCCAGCAGCTTCGACAGCGGTTCCACTGAAGCTTTCTTT. It specifies CASSFDSGSTEAFF.

The J gene is TRBJ1-1, the V gene TRBV4-1; 8 bases are a match to TRBD1. The J segment lost 0 bases and the V segment lost 4 bases, leaving 4 bases of the junction unmatched. CDR3 length equals 15 residues. Germline loops: CDR1 MGHRA, CDR2 YSYEKL. For the CDR3, the DNA is TGCGCCAGCAGCCGTACAGGGGGAATGAACACTGAAGCTTTCTTT. Protein sequence: CASSRTGGMNTEAFF.

This clonotype appeared a few times. The chain recombines TRBV29-1 with TRBJ1-1; a possible D gene is TRBD1 (6 bases). V dropped 2 bases and J dropped 4 bases, with 8 bases sitting between them. Germline V gene data show CDR1 as SQVTM and CDR2 as ANQGSEA. CDR3 length equals 12 residues. The CDR3 nucleotides read TGCAGCGTTGAAAGGGGGAGCACTGAAGCTTTCTTT. Protein sequence: CSVERGSTEAFF. The whole variable domain, remainder taken from reference TRBV29-1 and TRBJ1-1, is SAVISQKPSRDICQRGTSLTIQCQVDSQVTMMFWYRQQPGQSLTLIATANQGSEATYESGFVIDKFPISRPNLTFSTLTVSNMSPEDSSIYLCSVERGSTEAFFGQGTRLTVV.